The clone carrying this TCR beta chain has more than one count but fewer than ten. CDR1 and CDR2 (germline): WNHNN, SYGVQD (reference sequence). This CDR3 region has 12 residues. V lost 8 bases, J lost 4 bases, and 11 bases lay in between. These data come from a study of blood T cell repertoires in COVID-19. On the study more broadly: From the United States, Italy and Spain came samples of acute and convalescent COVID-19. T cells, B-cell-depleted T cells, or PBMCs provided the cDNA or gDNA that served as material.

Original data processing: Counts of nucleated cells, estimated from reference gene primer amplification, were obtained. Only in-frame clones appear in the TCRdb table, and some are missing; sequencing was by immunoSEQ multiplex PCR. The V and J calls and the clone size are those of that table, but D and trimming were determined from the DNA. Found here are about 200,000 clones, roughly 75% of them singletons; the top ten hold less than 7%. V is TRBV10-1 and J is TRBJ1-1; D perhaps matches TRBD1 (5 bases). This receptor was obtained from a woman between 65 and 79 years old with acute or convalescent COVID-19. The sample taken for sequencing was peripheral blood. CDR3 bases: TGCGCCAGCTCGAACAGGTTCACTGAAGCTTTCTTT. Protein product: CASSNRFTEAFF.